The sequence of this T cell receptor (beta chain) was determined in a study of blood T cell repertoires in COVID-19. Study-level information: In each case, the material was cDNA or gDNA derived from T cells, B-cell-depleted T cells, or PBMCs.

Germline-derived CDR1 and CDR2 are SSHAT and FNYEAQ (reference sequence). The CDR3 has 15 residues. V shed 4 bases, J shed 8 bases, and the junction held 9 bases outside the gene matches. This clone was seen only once. Clones were sequenced by immunoSEQ multiplex PCR, and TCRdb holds only the in-frame ones, with some missing. The table shows about 100,000 clones, with approximately 80% occurring only once. This TCR came from a woman in her 70s with acute or convalescent COVID-19. What was sequenced was peripheral blood. V and J are TRBV7-7 and TRBJ2-1, with TRBD1 identical over 9 bases. CDR3 DNA sequence: TGTGCCAGCAGCTCGGGACAGGGCTCTATGGATGAGCAGTTCTTC. It is translated as CASSSGQGSMDEQFF.